The rows below give T cell receptor beta chains drawn from one sample of a study of T-cell reconstitution after alpha-beta-depleted transplantation in children. One entry per CDR3 protein results from TCRdb running MiXCR on the PCR reads. The sample lists around 800,000 distinct CDR3 sequences, 15% to 20% occurring once. The material was PBMCs, mostly from graft donor cells, obtained 360 days after TCRalphabeta/CD19-depleted stem cell transplant. The receptors were sampled from a male patient younger than 18 who had a stem cell transplant for acute lymphoblastic leukemia, so the T cells may come from the graft donor. Each CDR3 is given with its conserved first and last residue. The order of the fields is J gene, clone size, D gene, V gene, CDR3 DNA, CDR3 protein. D genes are given only for firm matches. Size is stated for part of the rows, as once, few or many counts, or as a class when the clone is expanded.

TRBJ2-1 . TRBD2 TRBV7-9 TGTGCCAGCAGCGGAGTCGGCGGGAGAACCTACAATGAGCAGTTCTTC CASSGVGGRTYNEQFF
TRBJ2-7 . TRBD2 TRBV20-1 TGCAGTGCTAGAAGACTAGCGGGAGGTTACGAGCAGTACTTC CSARRLAGGYEQYF
TRBJ2-7 few TRBD2 TRBV15 TGTGCCACCAGCTCGTACCGTCGGCTAGCGGGAACTTGCGAGCAGTACTTC CATSSYRRLAGTCEQYF
TRBJ2-1 . . TRBV5-1 TGCGCCAGCAGCTCGGGTTATCATGAGCAGTTCTTC CASSSGYHEQFF
TRBJ2-7 many TRBD1 TRBV12-3/TRBV12-4 TGTGCCAGCAGTTTAAGGACAGGGGTTGCCTACGAGCAGTACTTC CASSLRTGVAYEQYF
TRBJ2-4 once TRBD1 TRBV30 TGTGCCTGGAGTGTACAGGGGAACATTCAGTACTTC CAWSVQGNIQYF
TRBJ1-5 few . TRBV11-2 TGTGCCAGCAGCCAAAATGGGTTAGACAATCAGCCCCAGCATTTT CASSQNGLDNQPQHF
TRBJ2-1 many TRBD2 TRBV7-7 TGTGCCAGCAGCCGCGGGACTACCGGGAATGAGCAGTTCTTC CASSRGTTGNEQFF
TRBJ2-2 few . TRBV28 TGTGCCAGCAGTCCGGGACTTGGGTCCGGGGAGCTGTTTTTT CASSPGLGSGELFF
TRBJ2-1 few TRBD1 TRBV7-6 TGTGCCAGCAGCTTAGGACAGGGGGCCTCTGGGGAGCAGTTCTTC CASSLGQGASGEQFF
TRBJ2-1 few . TRBV12-3/TRBV12-4 TGTGCCAGCAGTAGACGGGCTGGGTCCTACAATGAGCAGTTCTTC CASSRRAGSYNEQFF